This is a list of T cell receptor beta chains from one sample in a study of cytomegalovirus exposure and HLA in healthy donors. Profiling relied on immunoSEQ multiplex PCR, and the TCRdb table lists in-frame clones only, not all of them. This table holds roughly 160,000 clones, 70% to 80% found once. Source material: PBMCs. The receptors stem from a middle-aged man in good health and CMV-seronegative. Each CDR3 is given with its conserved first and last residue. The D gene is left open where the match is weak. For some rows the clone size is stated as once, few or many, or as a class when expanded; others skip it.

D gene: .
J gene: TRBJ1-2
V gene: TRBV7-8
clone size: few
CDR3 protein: CASSRPLGLGYTF
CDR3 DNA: TGTGCCAGCAGCCGGCCTCTGGGACTTGGCTACACCTTC

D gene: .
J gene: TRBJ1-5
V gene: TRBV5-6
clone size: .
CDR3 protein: CASSLLGDDQPQHF
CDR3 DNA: TGTGCCAGCAGCTTGCTAGGGGATGATCAGCCCCAGCATTTT

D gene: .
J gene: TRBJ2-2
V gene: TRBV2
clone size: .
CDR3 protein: CASSEWANTGELFF
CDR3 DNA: TGTGCCAGCAGCGAGTGGGCTAACACCGGGGAGCTGTTTTTT

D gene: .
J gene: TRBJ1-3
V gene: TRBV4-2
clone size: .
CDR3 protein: CASSQDAVGAISGNTIYF
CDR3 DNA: TGTGCCAGCAGCCAAGATGCAGTAGGGGCTATCTCTGGAAACACCATATATTTT

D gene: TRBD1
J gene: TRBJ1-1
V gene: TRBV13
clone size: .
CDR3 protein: CASSWGQGANTEAFF
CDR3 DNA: TGTGCCAGCAGCTGGGGGCAGGGGGCAAACACTGAAGCTTTCTTT

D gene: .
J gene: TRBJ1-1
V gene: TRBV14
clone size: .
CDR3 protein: CASGVFGSNTEAFF
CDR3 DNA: TGTGCCAGCGGGGTTTTTGGGAGCAACACTGAAGCTTTCTTT

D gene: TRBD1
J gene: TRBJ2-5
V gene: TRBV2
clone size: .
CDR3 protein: CASSVGQGGGTETQYF
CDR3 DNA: TGTGCCAGCAGTGTGGGACAGGGAGGAGGTACAGAGACCCAGTACTTC

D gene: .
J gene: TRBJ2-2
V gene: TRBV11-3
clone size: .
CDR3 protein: CASSKTGNTGELFF
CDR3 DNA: TGTGCCAGCAGCAAGACAGGGAACACCGGGGAGCTGTTTTTT

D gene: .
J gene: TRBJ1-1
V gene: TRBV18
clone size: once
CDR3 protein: CASSTTPTGTEAFF
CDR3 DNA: TGTGCCAGCTCAACAACTCCCACGGGTACTGAAGCTTTCTTT

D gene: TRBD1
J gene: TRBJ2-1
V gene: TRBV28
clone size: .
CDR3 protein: CASSFQRTGFYNEQFF
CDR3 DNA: TGTGCCAGCAGTTTCCAGAGGACAGGATTCTACAATGAGCAGTTCTTC

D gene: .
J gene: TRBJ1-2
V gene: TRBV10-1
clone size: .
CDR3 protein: CASSESRRQVDYGYTF
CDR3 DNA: TGCGCCAGCAGTGAGTCAAGAAGACAGGTCGACTATGGCTACACCTTC

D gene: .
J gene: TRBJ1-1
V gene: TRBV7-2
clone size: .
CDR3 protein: CASSVLGTPNTEAFF
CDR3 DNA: TGTGCCAGCAGCGTCCTCGGGACACCGAACACTGAAGCTTTCTTT

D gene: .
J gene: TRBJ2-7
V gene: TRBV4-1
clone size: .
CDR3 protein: CASSQGGHRATYEQYF
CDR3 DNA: TGCGCCAGCAGCCAAGGGGGGCACCGTGCCACCTACGAGCAGTACTTC

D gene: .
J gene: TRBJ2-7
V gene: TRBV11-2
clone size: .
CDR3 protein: CASRRRATYEQYF
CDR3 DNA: TGTGCCAGCAGACGGAGGGCTACCTACGAGCAGTACTTC

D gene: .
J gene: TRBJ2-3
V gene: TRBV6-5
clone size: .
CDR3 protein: CASTSLTDTQYF
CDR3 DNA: TGTGCCAGCACCTCCCTCACAGATACGCAGTATTTT

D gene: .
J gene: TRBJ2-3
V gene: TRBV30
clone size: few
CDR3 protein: CAWSLEGWTDTQYF
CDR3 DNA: TGTGCCTGGAGCTTGGAGGGGTGGACAGATACGCAGTATTTT

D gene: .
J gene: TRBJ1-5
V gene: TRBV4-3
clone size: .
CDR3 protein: CASSQDDNNQPQHF
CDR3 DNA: TGCGCCAGCAGCCAAGATGACAACAATCAGCCCCAGCATTTT

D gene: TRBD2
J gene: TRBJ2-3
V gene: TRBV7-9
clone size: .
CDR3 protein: CASKNRTRLSTDTQYF
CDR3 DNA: TGTGCCAGCAAAAACCGGACTAGACTAAGCACAGATACGCAGTATTTT

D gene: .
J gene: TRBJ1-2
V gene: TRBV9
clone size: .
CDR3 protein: CASSVGQDSYYGYTF
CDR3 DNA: TGTGCCAGCAGCGTAGGGCAGGACTCCTATTATGGCTACACCTTC

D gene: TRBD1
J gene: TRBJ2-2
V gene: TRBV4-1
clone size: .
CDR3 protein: CASSRAEGKTGGNTGELFF
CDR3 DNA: TGCGCCAGCAGCCGGGCCGAGGGAAAGACAGGGGGTAACACCGGGGAGCTGTTTTTT